The text below deals with one TCR beta chain. No cognate antigen has been identified for it. There are no base qualities to consult, and no much larger clone falls within one base. The data derive from a study of shared clonotypes between healthy human individuals (dated by TCRdb to about 2020). Study-wide context: The cohort comprised a couple of women and a few men aged 18 to 49 years. For each donor, CD4 naive and CD4 memory were each run on three plates, CD8 naive on two plates, and CD8 memory on one plate. To estimate repertoire size and how much clonotype sharing occurs between individuals, the study deeply sequenced the blood TCR repertoires of roughly 5 healthy adults. To increase sequencing depth and limit assay-specific biases, TCR repertoire library preparation and sequencing were carried out by different laboratories using diverse techniques. Per donor, leukapheresis produced somewhere between about 0.8 and 9 billion PBMCs. The study at large found these results: Higher generation probabilities were observed for clonotypes shared by all four sorted-subset donors than for non-shared clonotypes. Because the study included a small number of donors, the genetic and exposure-history diversity represented was limited. Incomplete sequencing was indicated by rarefaction of sorted-subset datasets, despite the large sequencing depth. Based on pairwise subsampling, the degree of clonotype sharing among donors was expected to be affected by sequencing depth. Naive subsets generally had larger estimated clonotype richness than memory subsets. Sharing across a few donors was observed for 5% to 6.5% of naive CD4, 3% to 4% of naive CD8, 2.3% of memory CD4, and around 0.4% of memory CD8 clonotypes. Sampling was restricted to blood, and TCR repertoires in tissues likely differ from the TCR repertoires found in blood.

The donors were healthy, HIV-negative adults who had no recently reported acute infections or vaccinations. All donors were Caucasian adults living in Nashville, Tennessee, USA. CD4+ T cells were enriched by magnetic negative selection, after which naive cells were positively selected on CD45RA and the negative fraction was taken as the memory subset. Blood was collected by leukapheresis, and PBMCs were isolated by Ficoll-Histopaque density gradient centrifugation and then cryopreserved in liquid nitrogen vapor phase. Purity and quantity of every magnetically sorted T cell population were checked by analytical flow cytometry. Each sorted fraction had its genomic DNA isolated and then quantified by UV absorbance on a Nanodrop 2000c. Using the deep immunoSEQ assay, TCR CDR3 regions were amplified from genomic DNA by multiplex PCR. For each cell subset, the extracted genomic DNA was distributed evenly across all wells of several immunoSEQ 96-well plates, and each plate served as one replicate. Each replicate PCR for sorted subsets received 200 ng genomic DNA, equal to 28,000 or so T cell genomes. Purified libraries were measured with a Qubit 3.0 fluorometer, size-checked on a Bioanalyzer 2100, and measured again with the KAPA Library Quantification kit. A separate single-read 150-cycle Illumina NextSeq 550 flow cell was used to sequence each immunoSEQ 96-well plate. Per the authors' processing: The immunoSEQ output contained only junctional sequences without quality scores, so filtering could not match that applied to full-length reads. To assign V/J genes and CDR3, sequences were annotated against IMGT germline references using PyIR, a Python wrapper for IgBLAST v1.9. Any read was removed if the V/J assignment was weak (E-value above 1e-6), the CDR3 was missing, or the read contained stop codons, out-of-frame junctions, or ambiguous translated residues. V3J clonotypes were defined by identical inferred V gene, J gene, and CDR3 amino acid sequence. To compute the percentage overlap between repertoires, the number of shared unique clonotypes was divided by the size of the smaller repertoire. Three approaches were used to assess repertoire richness: RTK rarefaction, the Chao1 estimator, and Recon v2.1 estimates of unobserved clonotypes. Generation probabilities for all TCRbeta clonotypes obtained by the gDNA method from a handful of donors were computed using OLGA. TCRdb retrieved this table from immuneACCESS and kept in-frame rearrangements only. Not all clones are present; in checked studies, unresolved V genes account for under half, and no reason is known for the remainder. V, J and clone size derive from that table, while D and trimming were established from the DNA sequence. The sample data list roughly 2,500,000 clones, and over 85% of these were observed just once. Of the sample, around 0.4% is held by the ten largest clones.

V lost 5 bases and J lost 2 bases; the stretch between them is 16 bases long. The CDR3 contains 15 residues, cysteine and phenylalanine counted. This entry keeps only the CDR3 DNA: 45 bases, framed from base 1. From a lookup of the germline V gene (reference sequence), CDR1 and CDR2 are LNHDA and SQIVND. Sequencing was performed on naive CD4+ T cells from PBMCs. Taken with the paper, the label for cell subset or site translates to: CD45RA+ positively selected. The chain employs TRBV19 and TRBJ2-7, with the D call perhaps TRBD1 or TRBD2, as 5 bases match in each case. The sequence was obtained from a man between 18 and 35 years old in good health. Some clones in this sample may be carry-over from other donors' samples. The CDR3 reads as follows: CASSPPGALPYEQYF. The DNA sequence is given as TGTGCCAGTAGTCCCCCCGGGGCTCTCCCCTACGAGCAGTACTTC. The CDR3 plus the reference TRBV19 and TRBJ2-7 genes for the other parts give the full variable domain: DGGITQSPKYLFRKEGQNVTLSCEQNLNHDAMYWYRQDPGQGLRLIYYSQIVNDFQKGDIAEGYSVSREKKESFPLTVTSAQKNPTAFYLCASSPPGALPYEQYFGPGTRLTVT.